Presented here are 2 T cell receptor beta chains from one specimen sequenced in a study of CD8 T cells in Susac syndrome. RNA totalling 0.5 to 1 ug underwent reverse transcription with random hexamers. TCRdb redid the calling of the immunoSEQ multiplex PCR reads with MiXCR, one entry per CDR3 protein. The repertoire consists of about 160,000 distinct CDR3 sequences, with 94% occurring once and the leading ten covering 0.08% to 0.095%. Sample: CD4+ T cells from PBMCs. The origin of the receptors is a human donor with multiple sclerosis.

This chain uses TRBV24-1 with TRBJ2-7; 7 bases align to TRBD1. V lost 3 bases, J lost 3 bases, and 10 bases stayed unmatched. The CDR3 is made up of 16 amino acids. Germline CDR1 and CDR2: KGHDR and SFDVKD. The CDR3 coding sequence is TGTGCCACCAGTGATGCGACAGGGTCCGGCTTCTACGAGCAGTACTTC. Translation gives CATSDATGSGFYEQYF.

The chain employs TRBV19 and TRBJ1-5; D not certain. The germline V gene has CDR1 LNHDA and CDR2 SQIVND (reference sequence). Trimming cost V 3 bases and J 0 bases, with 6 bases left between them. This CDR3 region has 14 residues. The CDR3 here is CASSMTYSNQPQHF. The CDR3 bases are TGTGCCAGTAGTATGACGTATAGCAATCAGCCCCAGCATTTT.